This T cell receptor beta chain is drawn from a study of blood T cell repertoires in COVID-19. Study summary: In each case, the material was cDNA or gDNA derived from T cells, B-cell-depleted T cells, or PBMCs.

The CDR3 sequence is 17 residues long. The ends lost 5 bases at V and 8 bases at J; junction bases unmatched: 16. Germline loops: CDR1 MNHNY, CDR2 SVGAGI (reference sequence). Profiling relied on immunoSEQ multiplex PCR, and the TCRdb table lists in-frame clones only, not all of them. This table has 110,000 or so clones, approximately 87% appearing once. The receptor was isolated from a man aged 65-85 years who had recovered from COVID-19. Source material: peripheral blood. J is TRBJ2-1 and V is TRBV6-6; the match to TRBD2 covers 9 bases. CDR3 sequence (DNA): TGTGCCAGCAGTCCCCTAGTCACGGCGGGAGGGCTCGATGAGCAGTTCTTC. Protein product: CASSPLVTAGGLDEQFF.